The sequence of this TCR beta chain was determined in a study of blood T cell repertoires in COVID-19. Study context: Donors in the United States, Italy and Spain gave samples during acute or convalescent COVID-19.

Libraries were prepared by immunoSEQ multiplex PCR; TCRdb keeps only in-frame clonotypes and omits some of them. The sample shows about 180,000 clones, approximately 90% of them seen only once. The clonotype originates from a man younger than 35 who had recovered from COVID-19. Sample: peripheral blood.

The CDR3 spells CASSTGLAGGETQYF. The CDR3 DNA reads TGTGCCAGCAGCACGGGACTAGCGGGAGGAGAGACCCAGTACTTC. V is TRBV9 and J is TRBJ2-5; 15 bases match TRBD2. The junction had 2 bases not matched to a gene; V was cut back by 4 bases and J by 4 bases. The CDR3 totals 15 residues. CDR1 and CDR2 (germline): SGDLS, YYNGEE. The full variable domain, with the rest looked up from reference TRBV9 and TRBJ2-5, is DSGVTQTPKHLITATGQRVTLRCSPRSGDLSVYWYQQSLDQGLQFLIQYYNGEERAKGNILERFSAQQFPDLHSELNLSSLELGDSALYFCASSTGLAGGETQYFGPGTRLLVL.